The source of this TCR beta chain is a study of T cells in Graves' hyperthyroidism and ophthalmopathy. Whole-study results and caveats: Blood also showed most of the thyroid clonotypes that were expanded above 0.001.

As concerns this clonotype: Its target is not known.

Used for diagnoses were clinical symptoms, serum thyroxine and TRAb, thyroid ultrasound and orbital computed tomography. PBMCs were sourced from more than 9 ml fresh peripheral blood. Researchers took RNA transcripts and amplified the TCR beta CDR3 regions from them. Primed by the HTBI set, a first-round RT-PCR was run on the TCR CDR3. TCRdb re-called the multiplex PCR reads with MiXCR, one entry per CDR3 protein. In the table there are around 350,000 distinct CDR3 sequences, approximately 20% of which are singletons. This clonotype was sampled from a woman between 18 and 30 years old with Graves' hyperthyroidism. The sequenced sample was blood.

For the CDR3, the DNA is TGTGCCAGCAGCCCGACGGTGGGCGGCACTGAAGCTTTCTTT. It specifies CASSPTVGGTEAFF. The chain has TRBV11-1 and TRBJ1-1; D gene unclear. V was trimmed by 5 bases and J by 4 bases, leaving 14 bases between them. Germline V gives CDR1 SGHAT, CDR2 FQDESV (reference sequence). The CDR3 has 14 residues. Together with reference TRBV11-1 and TRBJ1-1, the CDR3 gives the full variable domain: EAEVAQSPRYKITEKSQAVAFWCDPISGHATLYWYRQILGQGPELLVQFQDESVVDDSQLPKDRFSAERLKGVDSTLKIQPAELGDSAMYLCASSPTVGGTEAFFGQGTRLTVV.